This T cell receptor beta chain was recorded in a study of blood T cells in healthy people across ages. Study-level results: The study found more naive CD4+ cells and higher diversity in long-lived than aged donors. TCR beta diversity tracked closely with naive T cell percentage. Naive and antigen-experienced cells were not separated, limiting conclusive comparison.

On this clonotype itself: Its antigen is as yet unknown.

Through a sample-barcoded 5' primer and a J-beta primer mix, a second PCR was run for roughly 7 to 11 cycles. Each cDNA molecule was tagged by a template-switch adaptor that had 12 random nucleotides. A single record per CDR3 protein comes from TCRdb applying MiXCR to the 5' RACE reads. Of 1.5 million or so distinct CDR3 sequences listed, roughly 40% are singletons. Germline lookup yields CDR1 SGHDN and CDR2 FVKESK. The CDR3 contains 14 residues. The V and J ends lost 2 bases and 6 bases respectively, with 14 bases between them. The rearrangement links TRBV14 to TRBJ2-7; possibly TRBD1 for D (6 bases). The sequence was collected from a young woman in good health. Sequenced material: blood. The CDR3 here is CASSQYSGVGEQYF. The CDR3 DNA is TGTGCCAGCAGCCAATACTCAGGGGTTGGCGAGCAGTACTTC.